The 30 T cell receptor beta chains below were found in one sample sequenced in a study of identical twins. TCRdb re-analysed the 5' RACE reads in MiXCR, keeping a single row per CDR3 protein. The sample contains about 530,000 distinct CDR3 sequences, approximately 16% of which appear only once. The same specimen was also included in a second study, on yellow fever vaccine responses in identical twins.

Sequences were obtained from CD4+ T cells sorted from blood. These TCRs come from a woman younger than 30 in good health.

The chain combines TRBV5-1 with TRBJ2-3, with D possibly called TRBD1 or TRBD2 (5 bases each). Per germline, CDR1 SGHRS and CDR2 YFSETQ. The CDR3 runs 14 residues. V was shortened by 4 bases and J by 0 bases, with 9 bases between the two germline ends. CDR3 bases: TGCGCCAGCAGCAACGGGGCTAGCACAGATACGCAGTATTTT. Amino acid sequence: CASSNGASTDTQYF.

This clonotype appeared many times. CDR3 in DNA: TGTGCCAGCAGCGATGGCGGACGCACGTACAATGAGCAGTTCTTC. Amino acid sequence: CASSDGGRTYNEQFF. The chain carries TRBV12-3 or TRBV12-4 and TRBJ2-1; D is ambiguous. V was pared by 6 bases and J by 4 bases, with 16 bases between. The CDR3 loop spans 15 amino acids.

The chain couples TRBV7-9 to TRBJ2-6; 12 nucleotides align to TRBD1. V lost 5 bases to trimming and J lost 4 bases; unmatched junction nucleotides: 6. The CDR3 consists of 17 residues. Germline V gene data show CDR1 as SEHNR and CDR2 as FQNEAQ (reference sequence). The CDR3 here is CASSTGQGASGANVLTF. Written as DNA, the CDR3 is TGTGCCAGCAGCACGGGACAGGGGGCTTCAGGGGCCAACGTCCTGACTTTC.

This clonotype was counted a few times. The V call is TRBV5-6, the J call TRBJ2-1; D is unclear. This CDR3 region has 15 residues. The ends were cut back, 4 bases at V and 0 bases at J, with 11 bases in the middle. CDR1 is SGHDT and CDR2 is YYEEEE in the germline V gene. CDR3 residues: CASSLDVTSYNEQFF. The CDR3 DNA reads as TGTGCCAGCAGCCTGGATGTAACCTCCTACAATGAGCAGTTCTTC.

This chain joins TRBV10-3 and TRBJ2-1, with TRBD2 matching over 10 bases. J lost 10 bases, V lost 7 bases, and 7 bases had no gene match. This CDR3 is 13 amino acids long. The V gene's germline CDR1 is ENHRY and CDR2 SYGVKD. In nucleotides, the CDR3 is TGTGCCATCAACCCTAGCGGGAGAGGGGAGCAGTTCTTC. Its translation is CAINPSGRGEQFF.

The chain links TRBV7-6 to TRBJ1-5, with D possibly TRBD1 on 5 matching bases. The germline V gene encodes CDR1 SGHVS and CDR2 FNYEAQ. This CDR3 has 14 residues. V was shortened by 4 bases and J by 9 bases, with 16 bases between the two germline ends. The CDR3: CASSSHEGRAPQHF. Here the CDR3 DNA reads TGTGCCAGCAGCTCCCACGAGGGGCGGGCGCCCCAGCATTTT.

This clonotype was recorded at least ten times. The CDR3 coding sequence is TGTGCCAGCAGTACCCGGACAAACAATGAGCAGTTCTTC. It encodes CASSTRTNNEQFF. The V and J genes are TRBV12-3 or TRBV12-4 and TRBJ2-1; weak D call: TRBD1 (5 bases). CDR3 length: 13 amino acids. Trimming left V 5 bases short and J 5 bases short, with 10 bases between.

This clonotype was found many times. The V and J genes are TRBV20-1 and TRBJ2-1; 9 positions agree with TRBD2. With 3 bases clipped from V and 4 bases from J, the junction kept 4 bases outside the gene matches. Germline CDR1 reads DFQATT; CDR2 reads SNEGSKA (reference sequence). This CDR3 is 14 amino acids long. The CDR3 DNA reads TGCAGTGCTAGGCGGGAGGGATCTTACAATGAGCAGTTCTTC. Translated, it gives CSARREGSYNEQFF.

This clonotype has more than one count but fewer than ten. This chain connects TRBV3-1 to TRBJ2-2; TRBD1 or TRBD2 may be the D gene (5 bases each). This CDR3 comprises 14 residues. Germline V gene data show CDR1 as LGHDT and CDR2 as YNNKEL (reference sequence). The V end was cut by 4 bases, the J end by 6 bases, with 12 bases between. The CDR3 sequence: CASSRGTVPGELFF. CDR3 sequence (DNA): TGTGCCAGCAGCCGGGGGACGGTCCCCGGGGAGCTGTTTTTT.

This clonotype was seen a few times. The V call is TRBV9, the J call TRBJ1-4, with 7 bases that match TRBD1. The V and J ends lost 2 bases and 4 bases, in that order; junction bases with no gene match: 5. The CDR3 has 15 amino acids. Looked up from germline, CDR1 is SGDLS and CDR2 is YYNGEE. The CDR3 DNA reads TGTGCCAGCAGCGTTGGACAGGAGTATAATGAAAAACTGTTTTTT. Translation: CASSVGQEYNEKLFF.

Only a few counts were recorded for this clonotype. The chain couples TRBV27 to TRBJ1-6; no reliable D call. This CDR3 is built from 15 residues. The V gene lost 5 bases and the J gene lost 15 bases, with 23 bases spanning the gap. CDR1 and CDR2 (germline): MNHEY, SMNVEV (reference sequence). The CDR3 loop reads CASSPTLLEAQLLHF. DNA for the CDR3: TGTGCCAGCAGTCCTACCCTCTTGGAGGCACAACTCCTCCACTTT.

This clonotype has at least ten counts. The CDR3 loop reads CASGRGRETQYF. For the CDR3, the DNA is TGTGCCAGCGGCCGGGGAAGGGAGACCCAGTACTTC. The V gene is TRBV2, the J gene TRBJ2-5; D may be TRBD2 (5 bases). Trimming removed 8 bases at V and 5 bases at J, with 12 bases between. CDR1 SNHLY and CDR2 FYNNEI come from the germline V gene. The CDR3 spans 12 residues.

This clonotype was seen more than once but under ten times. V usage is TRBV10-3 and J usage is TRBJ2-2, with a tentative D call TRBD1 (6 bases). Germline V CDR1 and CDR2: ENHRY, SYGVKD. Trimming removed 1 base from V and 5 bases from J, with 11 bases in between. The CDR3 runs to 15 residues. The CDR3, as DNA: TGTGCCATCAGTGAGTGGCAGGGGAAAACCGGGGAGCTGTTTTTT. It yields the protein CAISEWQGKTGELFF.

This clonotype was detected many times. The chain combines TRBV5-1 with TRBJ2-5, with 7 bases matching TRBD1. This CDR3 contains 14 residues. CDR1 is SGHRS, CDR2 YFSETQ, per germline. The V gene end was trimmed by 2 bases and the J gene end by 5 bases; junction bases not matched to a gene: 6. The CDR3 bases are TGCGCCAGCAGCTTAGGACAGGTTGGGGAGACCCAGTACTTC. It codes for CASSLGQVGETQYF. Together with reference TRBV5-1 and TRBJ2-5, the CDR3 gives the full variable domain: KAGVTQTPRYLIKTRGQQVTLSCSPISGHRSVSWYQQTPGQGLQFLFEYFSETQRNKGNFPGRFSGRQFSNSRSEMNVSTLELGDSALYLCASSLGQVGETQYFGPGTRLLVL.

The chain is built from TRBV4-1 and TRBJ1-2; D unclear. The CDR3 is 13 amino acids. Germline V gene data show CDR1 as MGHRA and CDR2 as YSYEKL. V lost 0 bases and J lost 8, with 10 bases in between. The CDR3 DNA reads as TGCGCCAGCAGCCAAGATTGGGGTAGGGGCTACACCTTC. Encoded protein: CASSQDWGRGYTF.

This clonotype was recorded many times. This chain links TRBV5-1 with TRBJ1-4, with 9 bases aligning to TRBD1. The V gene end was trimmed by 4 bases and the J gene end by 2 bases; junction bases not matched to a gene: 3. The CDR3 runs to 15 residues. The V gene's germline CDR1 is SGHRS and CDR2 YFSETQ. CDR3 DNA: TGCGCCAGCAGCGAACAGGGGGCGACTAATGAAAAACTGTTTTTT. Encoded protein: CASSEQGATNEKLFF.

This clonotype came up many times. The rearrangement uses TRBV3-1 and TRBJ2-3, with unresolved D. CDR1 is LGHDT and CDR2 is YNNKEL in the germline V gene (reference sequence). The CDR3 has 11 residues. Trimming removed 3 bases at V and 2 bases at J, with 0 bases between. The chain's CDR3 is CASSHTDTQYF. For the CDR3, the DNA is TGTGCCAGCAGCCACACAGATACGCAGTATTTT.

This chain connects TRBV24-1 to TRBJ2-2; weak D call: TRBD1 (7 bases). CDR1 is KGHDR, CDR2 SFDVKD, per germline. Trimming removed 4 bases at V and 5 bases at J, with 19 bases between. The CDR3 is 17 amino acids. The CDR3 loop is CATSDRDRAGGTGELFF. The CDR3 region has the DNA TGTGCCACCAGTGACCGTGACAGGGCCGGAGGGACCGGGGAGCTGTTTTTT.

Only a few counts were recorded for this clonotype. The chain employs TRBV7-2 and TRBJ2-5, with D perhaps matching TRBD1 (7 bases). The CDR3 totals 16 residues. Germline lookup yields CDR1 SGHTA and CDR2 FQGNSA. Between the trimmed V and J ends, which lost 5 bases and 3 bases, there was a span of 19 bases. CDR3 protein: CASSAAYSGGKETQYF. DNA of the CDR3: TGTGCCAGCAGCGCCGCCTACTCAGGGGGGAAAGAGACCCAGTACTTC.

This clonotype was detected only a few times. V is TRBV10-3 and J is TRBJ2-5; D is unclear. CDR3 size: 13 residues. The V and J ends lost 3 bases and 4 bases respectively, with 9 bases between them. The germline V gene encodes CDR1 ENHRY and CDR2 SYGVKD. The CDR3 region is CAISEGRGETQYF. The DNA of the CDR3 is TGTGCCATCAGTGAAGGGCGAGGAGAGACCCAGTACTTC.

Ten or more counts support this clonotype. The rearrangement links TRBV7-2 to TRBJ2-1; D unclear. V lost 4 bases, J lost 3 bases, and 10 bases lay in between. The CDR3 spans 14 residues. Germline values: CDR1 SGHTA, CDR2 FQGNSA. CDR3 DNA: TGTGCCAGCAGCTACGACTTACTCTACAATGAGCAGTTCTTC. It translates to CASSYDLLYNEQFF.

This clonotype was detected many times. V usage is TRBV5-1 and J usage is TRBJ2-5; 8 bases are a match to TRBD2. Per germline, CDR1 SGHRS and CDR2 YFSETQ. The CDR3 extends over 14 amino acids. V shed 3 bases and J 5 bases; nucleotides not matched to a gene: 6. This CDR3 is CASSSGLAVETQYF. The CDR3 DNA follows: TGCGCCAGCAGCTCAGGACTAGCTGTGGAGACCCAGTACTTC.

This chain joins TRBV4-1 and TRBJ2-7; perhaps TRBD2 as D (6 bases). Germline V gene lookup returns CDR1 MGHRA and CDR2 YSYEKL. CDR3 length: 16 residues. V was pared by 2 bases and J by 6 bases, with 20 bases between. CDR3 coding DNA: TGCGCCAGCAGCCAAAACAGAGGAGGGAGACTCTCCGAGCAGTACTTC. Amino acids: CASSQNRGGRLSEQYF.

This clonotype was recorded a few times. This chain links TRBV11-2 with TRBJ1-4, with D possibly matching TRBD1 (6 bases). CDR1 is SGHAT and CDR2 is FQNNGV in the germline V gene. This CDR3 has 16 residues. The V end lost 5 bases, the J end lost 7 bases, and 20 bases lay between the germline ends. The CDR3 region is CASSPQGMFGIEKLFF. The CDR3 DNA reads TGTGCCAGCAGCCCACAGGGCATGTTCGGGATTGAAAAACTGTTTTTT. Supplemented by reference TRBV11-2 and TRBJ1-4, the full variable domain reads EAGVAQSPRYKIIEKRQSVAFWCNPISGHATLYWYQQILGQGPKLLIQFQNNGVVDDSQLPKDRFSAERLKGVDSTLKIQPAKLEDSAVYLCASSPQGMFGIEKLFFGSGTQLSVL.

At least ten counts were recorded for this clonotype. The chain uses TRBV5-1 and TRBJ1-1; D is ambiguous. Germline CDR1 and CDR2: SGHRS and YFSETQ. Deletions cut 0 bases from V and 0 bases from J, with 9 bases between. The CDR3 is made up of 15 amino acids. CDR3 sequence reads: CASSLDVGMNTEAFF. The CDR3 DNA is TGCGCCAGCAGCTTGGACGTGGGAATGAACACTGAAGCTTTCTTT.

Ten or more counts support this clonotype. Here the CDR3 DNA reads TGTGCCAGCAGCCAAGAGCGGCTAGCGGGAGGTAACTCCTACAATGAGCAGTTCTTC. Translated, it gives CASSQERLAGGNSYNEQFF. The chain recombines TRBV3-1 with TRBJ2-1, with 11 bases fitting TRBD2. Germline V gene lookup returns CDR1 LGHDT and CDR2 YNNKEL (reference sequence). This CDR3 is 19 amino acids long. The trim removed 0 bases at V and 0 bases at J, leaving 7 bases unmatched.

The chain joins TRBV12-3 or TRBV12-4 to TRBJ1-1; 9 bases fit TRBD1. The CDR3 contains 15 residues. The V segment lost 2 bases and the J segment 7 bases; nucleotides outside the gene matches: 8. In DNA, the CDR3 is TGTGCCAGCAGTTTACCGACAGACAGGGGGATTGAAGCTTTCTTT. This sequence encodes CASSLPTDRGIEAFF.

This clonotype showed up many times. This chain joins TRBV4-2 and TRBJ2-1, with a tentative D call TRBD2 (5 bases). The CDR3 contains 17 residues. The germline V and J ends were trimmed by 0 bases and 0 bases, with 12 bases remaining between them. From germline, CDR1 is LGHNA and CDR2 YNFKEQ. CDR3 DNA sequence: TGTGCCAGCAGCCAAGATCTAGCTAGTACCTCCTACAATGAGCAGTTCTTC. Protein sequence: CASSQDLASTSYNEQFF.

The chain combines TRBV7-9 with TRBJ2-7; D may be TRBD1 (6 bases). With 4 bases removed from V and 9 bases from J, the gap between germline ends came to 13 bases. CDR3 length: 12 residues. CDR1 SEHNR and CDR2 FQNEAQ come from the germline V gene (reference sequence). This CDR3 is CASSSQGMGQYF. DNA for the CDR3: TGTGCCAGCAGCTCCCAGGGGATGGGGCAGTACTTC.

The CDR3 spells CSAALTTSYNEQFF. The CDR3 DNA is TGCAGTGCTGCGCTGACAACTTCCTACAATGAGCAGTTCTTC. This chain uses TRBV20-1 with TRBJ2-1; the D is unclear. V lost 5 bases and J lost 1, with 12 bases in between. The CDR3 length is 14 residues. CDR1 DFQATT and CDR2 SNEGSKA come from the germline V gene (reference sequence).